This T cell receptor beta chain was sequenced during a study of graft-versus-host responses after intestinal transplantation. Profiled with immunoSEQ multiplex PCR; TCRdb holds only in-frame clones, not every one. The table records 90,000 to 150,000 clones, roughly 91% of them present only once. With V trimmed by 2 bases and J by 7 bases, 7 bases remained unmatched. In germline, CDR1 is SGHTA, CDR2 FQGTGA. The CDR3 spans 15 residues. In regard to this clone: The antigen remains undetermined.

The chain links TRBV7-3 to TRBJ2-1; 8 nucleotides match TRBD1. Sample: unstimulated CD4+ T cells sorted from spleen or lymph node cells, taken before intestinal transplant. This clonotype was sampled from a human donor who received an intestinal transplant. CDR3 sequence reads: CASSLVTGTGNEQFF. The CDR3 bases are TGTGCCAGCAGCTTAGTCACCGGGACAGGTAATGAGCAGTTCTTC.